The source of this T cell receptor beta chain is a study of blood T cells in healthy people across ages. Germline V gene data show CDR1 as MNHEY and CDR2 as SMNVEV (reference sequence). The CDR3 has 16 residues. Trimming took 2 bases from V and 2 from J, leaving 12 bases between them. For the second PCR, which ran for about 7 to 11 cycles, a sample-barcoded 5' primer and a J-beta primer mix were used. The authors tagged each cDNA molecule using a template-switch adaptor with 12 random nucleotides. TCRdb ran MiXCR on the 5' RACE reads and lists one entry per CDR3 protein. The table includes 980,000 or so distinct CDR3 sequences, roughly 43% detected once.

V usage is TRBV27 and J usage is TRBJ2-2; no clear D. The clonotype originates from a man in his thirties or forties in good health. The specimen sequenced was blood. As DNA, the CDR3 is TGTGCCAGCAGTTTAGGAGAAGCCTCTAACACCGGGGAGCTGTTTTTT. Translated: CASSLGEASNTGELFF.